This TCR beta chain originates from a study of blood T cells in healthy people across ages. Alongside a J-beta primer mix, a sample-barcoded 5' primer served in a second PCR lasting about 7 to 11 cycles. TCRdb reprocessed the 5' RACE reads with MiXCR, giving one entry per CDR3 protein. This table holds about 600,000 distinct CDR3 sequences, less than 60% found once. This CDR3 is 14 amino acids long. Germline CDR1 and CDR2: SEHNR and FQNEAQ (reference sequence). Deletions cut 1 base from V and 9 bases from J, with 10 bases between. Whole-study findings and limits: More naive CD4+ cells and higher diversity were found in long-lived than in aged donors. It was held that diversity estimates obtained from one million T cells represented underestimates.

RNA extraction gave at least 5.5 micrograms of total RNA per sample. This clonotype came up many times. Its target is not known. The sequenced material came from blood. The chain employs TRBV7-9 and TRBJ1-6; D unclear. The source of this sequence is an elderly man in good health. CDR3 DNA: TGTGCCAGCAGCTTAGGGGGAGGCGGTTCACCCCTCCACTTT. It yields the protein CASSLGGGGSPLHF.